The rows below give T cell receptor beta chains drawn from one sample of a study of T-cell memory formation after mild COVID-19. TCRdb used MiXCR to reprocess the 5' RACE reads, holding one entry per CDR3 protein. Counted here are tens of thousands of distinct CDR3 sequences, about 6.8% occurring once; the ten biggest clones make up about 0.84%. Sequenced input: PBMCs or a T cell subset sorted from them (not recorded which). Receptors originate from an adult who had mild COVID-19 (a few samples of this study predate the infection). Cell type and time point are not known. The conserved cysteine and the conserved F or W are not part of the CDR3 here.

v_gene	j_gene	CDR3aa
TRBV9	TRBJ2-1	ASSVNAGSYNEQF
TRBV6-5	TRBJ2-1	ASRSDRGRYNEQF
TRBV6-5	TRBJ1-5	ASSRDVNQPQH
TRBV7-9	TRBJ1-1	ASSHGQGGTEAF
TRBV4-2	TRBJ1-1	ASSQDRTGGKTEAF
TRBV27	TRBJ2-6	ASSSASPGANVLT
TRBV4-3	TRBJ2-1	ASSHDASGEQF
TRBV6-6	TRBJ2-3	ASRGGPDTQY
TRBV7-2	TRBJ2-4	ASSPETGVLGFIQY
TRBV20-1	TRBJ2-7	SASPTAPKQY
TRBV12-3/TRBV12-4	TRBJ1-3	ASNVQGGGGNTIY
TRBV7-2	TRBJ2-3	ASSLVSSGISTDTQY
TRBV7-7	TRBJ1-2	ASSLAAGGENYGYT
TRBV12-3/TRBV12-4	TRBJ2-2	ASSSEGGTGELF
TRBV5-1	TRBJ2-7	ASRAAVSSYEQY
TRBV19	TRBJ1-4	ASAGDRLGEKLF
TRBV11-2	TRBJ2-3	ASSLVRSRGGNTDTQY
TRBV20-1	TRBJ2-1	SAGDAGNEQF
TRBV5-1	TRBJ1-2	ASSPRNANYGYT
TRBV6-2/TRBV6-3	TRBJ1-2	ASSYSVQYGYT
TRBV20-1	TRBJ1-1	SATTTRNTEAF
TRBV20-1	TRBJ2-3	SAGIREKGTDTQY
TRBV7-2	TRBJ1-2	APRSGAYGYT
TRBV2	TRBJ2-1	ASSEVSGRSYNEQF
TRBV7-9	TRBJ2-5	ASSFGIEETQY
TRBV6-5	TRBJ2-5	ASSFRQAYRETQY
TRBV30	TRBJ2-3	AWSRGGFTDTQY
TRBV19	TRBJ2-2	ASSQQGYTGELF